This TCR beta chain was sequenced in a study of shared clonotypes between healthy human individuals. The study, taken as a whole, reports: A handful of donors held around 5% of naive CD4 clonotypes in common. Rarefaction gave evidence that sorted-subset sequencing remained incomplete despite large depth.

Comments on this clone: What it binds is not known.

This CDR3 is 14 amino acids long. Germline CDR1 reads SGHRS; CDR2 reads YFSETQ. V was pared by 4 bases and J by 3 bases, with 13 bases between. Method: immunoSEQ multiplex PCR; TCRdb's copy keeps in-frame clones and lacks some. Among 950,000 to 1,100,000 clones listed, about 75% were seen once. Adults of Caucasian background living in Nashville, Tennessee made up all donors. A CD45RA-negative memory subset and a CD45RA+ naive subset were separated from the CD4+ cells. The sequence came from a man aged 18 to 29 in good health. The sample comprised memory CD4+ T cells sorted from blood. As to subset: CD45RA-negative fraction. This sequence joins TRBV5-1 and TRBJ1-1; D unclear. In DNA, the CDR3 is TGCGCCAGCAGCCGAAGTGACCTCGACACTGAAGCTTTCTTT. This codes for CASSRSDLDTEAFF. The whole variable domain, remainder taken from reference TRBV5-1 and TRBJ1-1, is KAGVTQTPRYLIKTRGQQVTLSCSPISGHRSVSWYQQTPGQGLQFLFEYFSETQRNKGNFPGRFSGRQFSNSRSEMNVSTLELGDSALYLCASSRSDLDTEAFFGQGTRLTVV.